The source of this T cell receptor beta chain is a study of T cell responses to AZD1222 COVID-19 vaccine. As for the study in general: Analyses pooled second doses at about 4 or about 12 weeks.

As for this clone: Its antigen is as yet unknown.

The CDR3 spans 15 residues. V lost 7 bases, J lost 3 bases, and 13 bases lay in between. CDR1 SNHLY and CDR2 FYNNEI come from the germline V gene. Study observations and caveats: Compared with day 0, the breadth and depth of the Spike-specific TCR repertoire rose significantly after two doses of AZD1222. At baseline, just a handful of AZD1222 recipients tested seropositive.

Sequencing used immunoSEQ multiplex PCR; TCRdb keeps in-frame clones, though not all of them. The repertoire consists of roughly 96,000 clones, with 88% occurring once and the leading ten covering less than 3.5%. The J gene is TRBJ1-6, the V gene TRBV2; possibly TRBD1 for D (5 bases). The clonotype was recovered from an adult in good health. Sequenced here: peripheral blood, sampled on day 0 of AZD1222 vaccination. As DNA, the CDR3 is TGTGCCAGCATGGCGGGGCGGAACTATAATTCACCCCTCCACTTT. Protein sequence: CASMAGRNYNSPLHF.